Presented here are 26 T cell receptor beta chains from one specimen sequenced in a study of molecular identifiers for immune sequencing clone quantification. TCRdb recomputed calls from the PCR reads with MiXCR, one row per CDR3 protein. The sample lists fewer than 45,000 distinct CDR3 sequences, 24% occurring once. The sample was naive CD8+ T cells from blood, with Jurkat cell RNA spiked in. As for subset: FACS-sorted CD8+CD4-CCR7+CD45RA+ naive T cells. These receptors originate from a human donor in good health. Some libraries in this study had Jurkat cell RNA spiked in.

This clonotype appeared many times. The rearrangement uses TRBV12-3 or TRBV12-4 and TRBJ1-1; 7 bases map to TRBD1. J lost 1 base, V lost 5 bases, and 4 bases had no gene match. The CDR3 spans 14 residues. CDR3: CASSPGTANTEAFF. CDR3 nucleotides: TGTGCCAGCAGTCCCGGGACAGCGAACACTGAAGCTTTCTTT.

V gene TRBV6-2 or TRBV6-3 combines with J gene TRBJ1-2; 8 bases map to TRBD1. CDR1 MNHEY and CDR2 SVGEGT come from the germline V gene. J gave up 4 bases and V 5 bases, and 6 bases lay outside the gene matches. This CDR3 has 14 amino acids. CDR3 in amino acids: CASSTTGQAYGYTF. CDR3 nucleotides: TGTGCCAGCAGTACGACGGGACAGGCCTATGGCTACACCTTC.

J is TRBJ2-3 and V is TRBV3-1, with TRBD1 identical over 8 bases. Unmatched junction bases numbered 13, after V lost 4 bases and J lost 7 bases. The CDR3 consists of 16 residues. CDR1 is LGHDT, CDR2 YNNKEL, per germline (reference sequence). The CDR3 sequence: CASSPVQGVGLYTQYF. The CDR3 region has the DNA TGTGCCAGCAGCCCCGTACAGGGGGTAGGATTGTATACGCAGTATTTT.

There are many counts of this clonotype. The chain couples TRBV7-8 to TRBJ2-3, with 8 bases fitting TRBD2. Looked up from germline, CDR1 is SGHVS and CDR2 is FQNEAQ. This CDR3 spans 16 amino acids. Losses at the gene ends were 5 bases for V and 4 bases for J; bases not matched to a gene: 11. CDR3: CASSPLSGGGPDTQYF. DNA of the CDR3: TGTGCCAGCAGCCCACTCTCCGGGGGGGGGCCAGATACGCAGTATTTT.

This clonotype was picked up many times. The genes are TRBV5-5 and TRBJ2-7, with a tentative D call TRBD1 (6 bases). V gave up 2 bases and J gave up 3 bases, with 15 bases separating them. The CDR3 runs to 15 residues. Per the germline V gene, CDR1 is SGHKS and CDR2 is YYEKEE (reference sequence). The CDR3 nucleotides are TGTGCCAGCAGCTTTGGTGACAGGCGTAACTACGAGCAGTACTTC. This translates into CASSFGDRRNYEQYF.

Remarks on this clonotype: A much larger clone sits a single nucleotide away, making a read error possible. The rearrangement links TRBV5-6 to TRBJ2-5; weak D call: TRBD1 (6 bases). The CDR3 is made up of 16 amino acids. V lost 4 bases and J 4 bases, leaving 20 bases between the germline ends. Germline V lookup: CDR1 SGHDT, CDR2 YYEEEE. CDR3 region: CASSQVPGAGAETQYF. In DNA form, the CDR3 reads TGTGCCAGCAGCCAAGTCCCCGGGGCAGGGGCAGAGACCCAGTACTTC.

Many counts were recorded for this clonotype. The CDR3, as DNA: TGCAGTGCTAGAGATCGGGGTGCGGGCTCCTACGAGCAGTACTTC. Amino acids: CSARDRGAGSYEQYF. This chain joins TRBV20-1 and TRBJ2-7, with D perhaps TRBD2 (5 bases). Germline V gene lookup returns CDR1 DFQATT and CDR2 SNEGSKA (reference sequence). The CDR3 length is 15 residues. Trimming pared 0 bases from V and 0 bases from J, leaving 12 bases between.

This clonotype was detected ten times or more. J is TRBJ2-3 and V is TRBV19, with TRBD1 as a possible D gene (6 bases). The CDR3 runs 13 residues. Looked up from germline, CDR1 is LNHDA and CDR2 is SQIVND (reference sequence). Trimming left V 4 bases short and J 2 bases short, with 7 bases between. DNA of the CDR3: TGTGCCAGTAGTACAGGGGACACAGATACGCAGTATTTT. It codes for CASSTGDTDTQYF.

This clonotype was observed many times. The chain joins TRBV9 to TRBJ2-7, with D uncertain. Germline V CDR1 and CDR2: SGDLS, YYNGEE. The CDR3 has 12 amino acids. The ends were cut back, 4 bases at V and 7 bases at J, with 12 bases in the middle. The CDR3 sequence: CASSQDPGEQYF. Written as DNA, the CDR3 is TGTGCCAGCAGCCAGGACCCCGGTGAGCAGTACTTC.

A note on this clonotype: At one boundary the junction diverges from the germline segment, which might be a read error. CDR3 DNA: TGTGCCAACAGCCTCCACACTGGAGCAAAACTCCCCTCCGAGCCGTCCTTC. Its translation: CANSLHTGAKLPSEPSF. This chain joins TRBV6-2 or TRBV6-3 and TRBJ2-7; D uncertain. The CDR3 runs 17 residues. Germline V lookup: CDR1 MNHEY, CDR2 SVGEGT.

This clonotype was detected many times. The genes are TRBV13 and TRBJ2-3; tentative D call: TRBD1 (5 bases). The CDR3 has 14 amino acids. The germline CDR1 and CDR2 sequences are PRHDT and FYEKMQ (reference sequence). V was trimmed by 5 bases and J by 0 bases, leaving 9 bases between them. The CDR3 reads CASSPRVSTDTQYF. The CDR3 DNA reads as TGTGCCAGCAGCCCCAGGGTTAGCACAGATACGCAGTATTTT.

About this clonotype itself: Given a much more abundant clone one base away, this may be a read error. This chain joins TRBV3-1 and TRBJ2-3, with 10 bases identical to TRBD2. Germline loops: CDR1 LGHDT, CDR2 YNNKEL (reference sequence). The CDR3 has 17 residues. The J segment lost 2 bases and the V segment lost 8 bases, leaving 13 bases of the junction unmatched. The CDR3 reads CASGPGTSVGITDTQYF. Here the CDR3 DNA reads TGTGCCAGCGGCCCTGGGACTAGCGTGGGCATCACAGATACGCAGTATTTT.

Regarding this clonotype: A read error is possible here, since a much larger clone lies one base away. This chain joins TRBV2 and TRBJ2-1, with 13 bases that match TRBD2. Germline V gene sequence: CDR1 SNHLY, CDR2 FYNNEI. The CDR3 loop spans 15 amino acids. CDR3 DNA: TGTGCCAGCAGCGGACTAGCGGGGGCATACAATGAGCAGATCTTC. As protein: CASSGLAGAYNEQIF.

This clonotype was found many times. The rearrangement joins TRBV4-3 to TRBJ2-4, with D possibly being TRBD2 (5 bases). CDR1 is LGHNA and CDR2 is YSLEER in the germline V gene. The CDR3 length is 20 residues. Trimming pared 0 bases from V and 0 bases from J, leaving 21 bases between. DNA for the CDR3: TGCGCCAGCAGCCAAGATGCCCCGGCAGAGGGTTACCTAGCCAAAAACATTCAGTACTTC. It translates to CASSQDAPAEGYLAKNIQYF.

The table lists this clonotype with many counts. The gene calls are TRBV6-5 and TRBJ2-1; TRBD2 matches 9 bases. CDR1 MNHEY and CDR2 SVGAGI come from the germline V gene. The CDR3 runs 13 residues. The junction had 4 bases not matched to a gene; V was cut back by 6 bases and J by 7 bases. CDR3 nucleotide sequence: TGTGCCAGCAGCGGGACTAGCTGGAATGAGCAGTTCTTC. It translates to CASSGTSWNEQFF.

This clonotype was observed at least ten times. CDR3 in amino acids: CASSYRTGRTDTQYF. The CDR3 DNA reads as TGTGCCAGCAGTTACCGGACAGGGCGCACAGATACGCAGTATTTT. The chain employs TRBV12-3 or TRBV12-4 and TRBJ2-3; 8 bases are shared with TRBD1. The CDR3 is 15 amino acids. After removal of 4 bases from V and 1 base from J, the junction contained 4 bases not matched to a gene.

The table lists this clonotype with many counts. V and J are TRBV9 and TRBJ1-1; D remains ambiguous. This CDR3 comprises 12 residues. Looked up from germline, CDR1 is SGDLS and CDR2 is YYNGEE. Trimming took 0 bases from V and 8 from J, leaving 8 bases between them. The CDR3 is CASSVGTGEAFF. The CDR3 DNA reads TGTGCCAGCAGCGTAGGGACGGGCGAAGCTTTCTTT.

The sample holds a few counts of this clonotype. A much larger clone is a single base away; this may be a read error. V gene TRBV7-9 combines with J gene TRBJ2-5, with a tentative D call TRBD2 (5 bases). Germline CDR1 reads SEHNR; CDR2 reads FQNEAQ (reference sequence). The CDR3 contains 13 residues. In nucleotides, the CDR3 is TGTGCCAGCAGCCACGGGAACCAACAGACCCAGTACTTC. Translated, it gives CASSHGNQQTQYF.

This clonotype was observed a few times. The CDR3 nucleotides read TGTGCCAGCAAGTGGCGGGAGGGCTACAATGAGCAGTTCTTC. It yields the protein CASKWREGYNEQFF. The chain links TRBV28 to TRBJ2-1; 9 nucleotides agree with TRBD2. Per the germline V gene, CDR1 is MDHEN and CDR2 is SYDVKM. This CDR3 region has 14 residues. V was pared by 7 bases and J by 3 bases, with 4 bases of the junction left unmatched.

This clonotype appeared many times. The rearrangement joins TRBV7-3 to TRBJ2-2; D unresolved. This CDR3 region has 16 residues. Germline values: CDR1 SGHTA, CDR2 FQGTGA. Trimming cost V 3 bases and J 5 bases, with 16 bases left between them. The CDR3 DNA is TGTGCCAGCAGCTTTGCCCCTCCGCCTCAGACCGGGGAGCTGTTTTTT. Its protein product is CASSFAPPPQTGELFF.

This clonotype appeared many times. This chain connects TRBV10-3 to TRBJ2-5; perhaps D is TRBD1 or TRBD2 (6 bases each). The germline V and J ends were trimmed by 2 bases and 2 bases, with 15 bases remaining between them. CDR3 size: 16 residues. Per germline, CDR1 ENHRY and CDR2 SYGVKD. CDR3 DNA: TGTGCCATCAGTGAGGGCGGGACAAATTTACAAGAGACCCAGTACTTC. It codes for CAISEGGTNLQETQYF.

V usage is TRBV2 and J usage is TRBJ2-7, with 7 bases matching TRBD1. The CDR3 totals 18 residues. Trimming took 3 bases from V and 6 from J; bases not matched to a gene: 20. CDR1 is SNHLY, CDR2 FYNNEI, per germline. CDR3 sequence reads: CASSEHFVFGTVGSEQYF. The CDR3 DNA sequence: TGTGCCAGCAGTGAGCATTTCGTTTTCGGGACAGTAGGGTCCGAGCAGTACTTC.

Notes on this clonotype: One base away lies a much larger clone, so this may be a sequencing read error. The chain has TRBV4-3 and TRBJ2-3; weak D call: TRBD2 (6 bases). CDR1 and CDR2 from the germline V gene are LGHNA and YSLEER. This CDR3 is built from 16 residues. V lost 1 base, J lost 1 base, and 12 bases lay in between. CDR3 residues: CASSQARGARTDTQYF. The CDR3 nucleotides are TGCGCCAGCAGCCAAGCCCGCGGGGCCCGCACAGATACGCAGTATTTT.

This clonotype appeared many times. V gene TRBV7-2 combines with J gene TRBJ1-1; D may be TRBD1 (6 bases). Germline CDR1 and CDR2: SGHTA and FQGNSA. The CDR3 is 14 residues long. The V gene lost 0 bases and the J gene lost 7 bases, with 12 bases spanning the gap. Here the CDR3 DNA reads TGTGCCAGCAGCTTAGCGCCGGGACACCATGAAGCTTTCTTT. It is translated as CASSLAPGHHEAFF.

Only a few counts were recorded for this clonotype. The CDR3: CASSQRLDRGHLYEQYF. DNA of the CDR3: TGTGCCAGCAGCCAAAGATTGGACAGGGGGCATCTATACGAGCAGTACTTC. This chain connects TRBV5-6 to TRBJ2-7; 11 bases agree with TRBD1. After removal of 4 bases from V and 4 bases from J, the junction contained 13 bases not matched to a gene. From germline, CDR1 is SGHDT and CDR2 YYEEEE. The CDR3 has 17 amino acids. The variable domain in full, completed from reference TRBV5-6 and TRBJ2-7, reads DAGVTQSPTHLIKTRGQQVTLRCSPKSGHDTVSWYQQALGQGPQFIFQYYEEEERQRGNFPDRFSGHQFPNYSSELNVNALLLGDSALYLCASSQRLDRGHLYEQYFGPGTRLTVT.

As concerns this clonotype: A much larger clone sits a single nucleotide away, making a read error possible. J is TRBJ2-7 and V is TRBV7-6, with D possibly matching TRBD2 (6 bases). The CDR3 covers 16 residues. V dropped 3 bases and J dropped 0 bases, with 15 bases sitting between them. Germline V CDR1 and CDR2: SGHVS, FNYEAQ. Here the CDR3 reads CASSFHQDGSSYEQYF. The CDR3 nucleotides read TGTGCCAGCAGCTTCCACCAGGACGGGAGCTCCTACGAGCAGTACTTC.